A selection of T cell receptor beta chains follows, all from one sample in a study of identical twins. Via MiXCR, TCRdb re-called the 5' RACE reads, giving one row per CDR3 protein. The table includes 450,000 or so distinct CDR3 sequences, 13% to 15% detected once. These sequences were also reported in another study, on yellow fever vaccine responses in identical twins.

What was sequenced was CD4+ T cells sorted from blood. The receptors were gathered from a woman between 18 and 29 years old in good health. Both conserved end residues are part of each CDR3. A D gene is named only where the DNA matches it firmly. Only part of the rows carry a size: once, few, many, or a class if the clone is expanded.

d_call	v_call	clone_size	j_call	cdr3_nt	cdr3_aa
.	TRBV12-3/TRBV12-4	many	TRBJ2-1	TGTGCCAGCAGTTTCAAAGGGAATGAGCAGTTCTTC	CASSFKGNEQFF
.	TRBV6-1	few	TRBJ2-5	TGTGCCAGCAGTCAGCTAAGATCCCAAGAGACCCAGTACTTC	CASSQLRSQETQYF
TRBD2	TRBV27	many	TRBJ2-7	TGTGCCAGCAGTATTCTAGCGGGAGGGGGCTACGAGCAGTACTTC	CASSILAGGGYEQYF
TRBD2	TRBV9	.	TRBJ2-2	TGTGCCAGCAGTGGGGAGGGAACGAACACCGGGGAGCTGTTTTTT	CASSGEGTNTGELFF
.	TRBV7-9	.	TRBJ2-2	TGTGCCAGCAGCACCCGGGAGACCGGGGAGCTGTTTTTT	CASSTRETGELFF
.	TRBV28	.	TRBJ2-5	TGTGCCAGCACCCCCCCCGGGTCCCAAGAGACCCAGTACTTC	CASTPPGSQETQYF
TRBD1	TRBV7-6	.	TRBJ1-6	TGTGCCAGCAGCTCCCGGGACAGCCGCAAGACCCTCCACTTT	CASSSRDSRKTLHF
TRBD2	TRBV7-6	.	TRBJ2-3	TGTGCCAGCAGCATTAGCGGGGGGGGACCGAGCACAGATACGCAGTATTTT	CASSISGGGPSTDTQYF
.	TRBV27	.	TRBJ2-3	TGTGCCAGCAGTCCAACACCCTTAGGGGGACGCCGAGATACGCAGTATTTT	CASSPTPLGGRRDTQYF
TRBD2	TRBV27	few	TRBJ2-1	TGTGCCAGCAGTTTTAGCGGGGAACGGGAGAAGGGTGAGCAGTTCTTC	CASSFSGEREKGEQFF
.	TRBV7-2	.	TRBJ1-1	TGTGCCAGCAGCTTAGATAGTCTGAGAGGCACTGAAGCTTTCTTT	CASSLDSLRGTEAFF
.	TRBV10-1	few	TRBJ2-3	TGCGCCAGCAGCGAGAGTAGGAGTGGGACAGATACGCAGTATTTT	CASSESRSGTDTQYF
TRBD2	TRBV18	.	TRBJ2-7	TGTGCCAGCACCGGGACTAGCGGGAGCTACGAGCAGTACTTC	CASTGTSGSYEQYF
.	TRBV10-3	many	TRBJ2-3	TGTGCCATCAGAACTAGCACAGATACGCAGTATTTT	CAIRTSTDTQYF
TRBD1	TRBV7-2	.	TRBJ2-1	TGTGCCAGCAGCTTAGCGGGCACAGGGGGCCGCAATGAGCAGTTCTTC	CASSLAGTGGRNEQFF
.	TRBV20-1	few	TRBJ2-1	TGCAGTGCTAGAGACGGTTGGGGGACCCTCCACAATGAGCAGTTCTTC	CSARDGWGTLHNEQFF
.	TRBV6-2/TRBV6-3	.	TRBJ2-3	TGTGCCAGCAGTTCGCCGCCCGGGGCGCGGTCCGGCACAGATACGCAGTATTTT	CASSSPPGARSGTDTQYF
.	TRBV5-1	.	TRBJ2-5	TGCGCCAGCAGCTTGATTGCCAGGGACGAAGAGACCCAGTACTTC	CASSLIARDEETQYF
.	TRBV21-1	.	TRBJ2-1	TGTGCCAGCAGCAAATTTTCCCTTGGGACAGGGATTGACAATGAGCAGTTCTTC	CASSKFSLGTGIDNEQFF
TRBD1	TRBV5-1	few	TRBJ2-3	TGCGCCAGCAGCTTGAGGACAGGGGAGAGCACAGATACGCAGTATTTT	CASSLRTGESTDTQYF
.	TRBV5-1	.	TRBJ2-7	TGCGCCAGCAGCTTGAGGGCTAGCGGGACAGGCGAGCAGTACTTC	CASSLRASGTGEQYF
.	TRBV15	.	TRBJ1-2	TGTGCCACCAGCAGAGACAGGGGTGGCTACACCTTC	CATSRDRGGYTF
.	TRBV4-1	.	TRBJ2-7	TGCGCCAGCAGCCAGTTACAGGGTTTGAGCTACGAGCAGTACTTC	CASSQLQGLSYEQYF
TRBD1	TRBV15	.	TRBJ2-3	TGTGCCACCAGCACACGGGACAGAATCACAGATACGCAGTATTTT	CATSTRDRITDTQYF
TRBD1	TRBV20-1	few	TRBJ2-7	TGCAGTGCTAGAGATCGGAGGACAGGGTTCGACGAGCAGTACTTC	CSARDRRTGFDEQYF
.	TRBV7-2	many	TRBJ2-5	TGTGCCAGCAGCCCGGGGGCATTTGAGGGGAGAGAGACCCAGTACTTC	CASSPGAFEGRETQYF
.	TRBV7-2	.	TRBJ2-1	TGTGCCAGCACCCCCGGGGGCTTCTCCTACAATGAGCAGTTCTTC	CASTPGGFSYNEQFF
TRBD1	TRBV5-1	.	TRBJ1-1	TGCGCCAGCAGCAACGCCGCCGGGACAGGGGCTTTCTTT	CASSNAAGTGAFF
TRBD1	TRBV6-1	.	TRBJ2-7	TGTGCCAGCAGGAAGGGACAGAAAGACTCCTACGAGCAGTACTTC	CASRKGQKDSYEQYF
TRBD2	TRBV5-6	few	TRBJ2-1	TGTGCCAGCAGCTCGAATCTAGCGGGGGGTTACAATGAGCAGTTCTTC	CASSSNLAGGYNEQFF
.	TRBV28	few	TRBJ1-5	TGTGCCAGCAGTTTAGGGGGGAACAATCAGCCCCAGCATTTT	CASSLGGNNQPQHF
.	TRBV18	few	TRBJ1-2	TGTGCCAGCTCGGTCATGGAGGATGGCTACACCTTC	CASSVMEDGYTF
.	TRBV20-1	few	TRBJ2-1	TGCAGTGCCCAAAAAGGGGGAAATGAGCAGTTCTTC	CSAQKGGNEQFF
.	TRBV20-1	few	TRBJ1-4	TGCAGTGCTAGGGATACAGCTAGACTTAATGAAAAACTGTTTTTT	CSARDTARLNEKLFF
.	TRBV6-5	few	TRBJ2-1	TGTGCCAGCAGCTACCCTACCAGACCAGGCCAATCGGGAAATGAGCAGTTCTTC	CASSYPTRPGQSGNEQFF
.	TRBV6-6	few	TRBJ1-5	TGTGCCAGCAGGGACGGAATCAATCAGCCCCAGCATTTT	CASRDGINQPQHF